This T cell receptor beta chain was recorded in a study of cytomegalovirus exposure and HLA in healthy donors. This clone came up a few times. With 60 Vbeta and 13 Jbeta primers, the PCR was carried out. Assay: immunoSEQ multiplex PCR; the TCRdb copy retains only in-frame clones and omits some. The sample carries 200,000 or so clones, around four fifths recorded once. The clonotype comes from a woman between 50 and 59 years old in good health and CMV-seropositive. The sample taken for sequencing was PBMCs.

The CDR3 loop is CASSPNTGDTQYF. In DNA form, the CDR3 reads TGTGCCAGCTCACCGAACACAGGCGATACGCAGTATTTT. The rearrangement uses TRBV18 and TRBJ2-3; a weak D match, TRBD1 (5 bases). The CDR3 has 13 residues. Germline CDR1 KGHSH, CDR2 LQKENI. Trimming left V 3 bases short and J 6 bases short, with 10 bases between.